This entry is about one T cell receptor beta chain. Antigen specificity is unknown. Libraries were prepared by immunoSEQ multiplex PCR; TCRdb keeps only in-frame clonotypes and omits some of them. The data contain under 85,000 clones, around 95% of them singletons. The germline V gene encodes CDR1 MGHDK and CDR2 SYGVNS. V lost 1 base, J lost 1 base, and 5 bases lay in between. This CDR3 has 14 residues. This specimen comes from a study of graft-versus-host responses after intestinal transplantation. Overall study context: Grafts that recipients had were multivisceral, liver-intestinal, or isolated intestinal transplants. All recipients got anti-thymocyte globulin induction, then tacrolimus and steroids for 2 to 3 years. General study results and limits: Detected in recipient marrow were GvH clones, some of which were first observed in ileum or blood. Where graft-donor T cell macrochimerism was present, patients had high graft-versus-host to host-versus-graft clonal ratios in allografts.

The chain links TRBV25-1 to TRBJ1-5; D gene uncertain. The clonotype originates from a human donor who received an intestinal transplant. Sample: unstimulated CD8+ T cells sorted from spleen or lymph node cells, taken before intestinal transplant. The DNA of the CDR3 is TGTGCCAGCAGTGAATTCCCGAGCAATCAGCCCCAGCATTTT. It translates to CASSEFPSNQPQHF.